These 15 T cell receptor beta chains originate from one sample sequenced in a study of blood T cell repertoires in COVID-19. The repertoire was sequenced with immunoSEQ multiplex PCR; TCRdb's copy has only in-frame clones and lacks some. This sample has approximately 330,000 clones, with approximately 88% found just once. The material sequenced was peripheral blood. Source of these receptors: a man aged 30-40 years with COVID-19, enrolled during active disease.

The chain combines TRBV19 with TRBJ1-1; 11 bases match TRBD1. Trimming at V came to 1 base and at J to 3 bases, leaving 1 base not matched to a gene. CDR1 is LNHDA and CDR2 is SQIVND in the germline V gene (reference sequence). The length of the CDR3 is 15 residues. The CDR3 DNA follows: TGTGCCAGTAGTATAGGGGACAGGGGGTACACTGAAGCTTTCTTT. Residues: CASSIGDRGYTEAFF. Full variable domain (rest looked up from reference TRBV19 and TRBJ1-1): DGGITQSPKYLFRKEGQNVTLSCEQNLNHDAMYWYRQDPGQGLRLIYYSQIVNDFQKGDIAEGYSVSREKKESFPLTVTSAQKNPTAFYLCASSIGDRGYTEAFFGQGTRLTVV.

The chain employs TRBV24-1 and TRBJ1-5; 9 positions match TRBD1. Per germline, CDR1 KGHDR and CDR2 SFDVKD. V dropped 7 bases and J dropped 9; count of bases not matched to a gene: 21. This CDR3 is 18 amino acids long. CDR3 sequence reads: CATRLARGTGTRWGPQHF. DNA of the CDR3: TGTGCCACCAGGCTGGCCCGTGGGACAGGGACCCGTTGGGGGCCCCAGCATTTT.

This chain joins TRBV28 and TRBJ2-7; the D is unclear. The V end lost 3 bases, the J end lost 0 bases, and 12 bases lay between the germline ends. This CDR3 contains 15 residues. The germline V gene has CDR1 MDHEN and CDR2 SYDVKM. This CDR3 reads CASSLVRPSSYEQYF. The CDR3 DNA reads as TGTGCCAGCAGTTTGGTTAGACCTAGCTCCTACGAGCAGTACTTC.

The V and J genes are TRBV19 and TRBJ1-5; 7 nucleotides align to TRBD1. From germline, CDR1 is LNHDA and CDR2 SQIVND (reference sequence). The junction had 4 bases not matched to a gene; V was cut back by 3 bases and J by 5 bases. The CDR3 has 14 amino acids. In DNA form, the CDR3 reads TGTGCCAGTAGTATTAGACAGGGTGATCAGCCCCAGCATTTT. As protein: CASSIRQGDQPQHF.

This clone appeared once. This chain joins TRBV25-1 and TRBJ1-6; a possible D gene is TRBD1 (5 bases). The CDR3 is made up of 15 amino acids. V dropped 8 bases and J dropped 1 base, with 12 bases sitting between them. Germline-derived CDR1 and CDR2 are MGHDK and SYGVNS. The CDR3 DNA reads as TGTGCCAGCGGGGATCCAGGGTCCTATAATTCACCCCTCCACTTT. Its protein product is CASGDPGSYNSPLHF.

This sequence joins TRBV9 and TRBJ1-1; D perhaps matches TRBD1 (6 bases). Germline assignment: CDR1 SGDLS and CDR2 YYNGEE. This CDR3 spans 13 amino acids. V was trimmed by 5 bases and J by 1 base, leaving 9 bases between them. This chain's CDR3 is CASSTRGNTEAFF. The CDR3 DNA reads as TGTGCCAGCAGTACCAGGGGGAACACTGAAGCTTTCTTT.

This chain connects TRBV11-1 to TRBJ2-2; D is undetermined. Deletions cut 4 bases from V and 8 bases from J, with 17 bases between. The germline V gene encodes CDR1 SGHAT and CDR2 FQDESV (reference sequence). The CDR3 covers 15 residues. The DNA for the CDR3 is TGTGCCAGCAGCTCGATTGGAGCGTGGCGAGGGGAGCTGTTTTTT. It yields the protein CASSSIGAWRGELFF.

This sequence joins TRBV28 and TRBJ2-3, with D perhaps TRBD2 (6 bases). The CDR3 is 15 residues long. Between the trimmed V and J ends, which lost 2 bases and 0 bases, there was a span of 9 bases. Germline V gene lookup returns CDR1 MDHEN and CDR2 SYDVKM. CDR3 region: CASSLRGGSTDTQYF. DNA for the CDR3: TGTGCCAGCAGTTTACGTGGGGGGAGCACAGATACGCAGTATTTT.

The chain couples TRBV27 to TRBJ1-1, with 7 bases aligning to TRBD1. Germline trimming cut 4 bases from V and 4 bases from J; bases unmatched to any gene: 6. This CDR3 spans 14 amino acids. Germline V gene lookup returns CDR1 MNHEY and CDR2 SMNVEV (reference sequence). The CDR3 sequence: CASSYLSGGTEAFF. The CDR3 nucleotides read TGTGCCAGCAGTTACTTATCAGGGGGCACTGAAGCTTTCTTT.

The rearrangement joins TRBV11-2 to TRBJ2-7; 7 bases align to TRBD2. This CDR3 comprises 17 residues. Germline V gene data show CDR1 as SGHAT and CDR2 as FQNNGV. J was trimmed by 5 bases and V by 1 base; bases with no gene match: 14. The CDR3 spells CASSLVGGGTPNNEQYF. The CDR3 DNA is TGTGCCAGCAGCTTAGTTGGGGGGGGGACTCCGAACAACGAGCAGTACTTC. The full variable domain, in which reference TRBV11-2 and TRBJ2-7 provide the parts outside the CDR3, is EAGVAQSPRYKIIEKRQSVAFWCNPISGHATLYWYQQILGQGPKLLIQFQNNGVVDDSQLPKDRFSAERLKGVDSTLKIQPAKLEDSAVYLCASSLVGGGTPNNEQYFGPGTRLTVT.

This clone was seen more than once but under ten times. The V and J genes are TRBV6-2 or TRBV6-3 and TRBJ2-5, with TRBD2 identical over 10 bases. Germline V gene sequence: CDR1 MNHEY, CDR2 SVGEGT. The J segment lost 5 bases and the V segment lost 6 bases, leaving 9 bases of the junction unmatched. This CDR3 region has 15 residues. The CDR3 is CASSLTSGKRETQYF. DNA for the CDR3: TGTGCCAGCAGCCTCACTAGCGGGAAGAGGGAGACCCAGTACTTC.

CDR3 sequence (DNA): TGCGCCAGCAGCTTAGAAGCGAATACCTACAATGAGCAGTTCTTC. Encoded protein: CASSLEANTYNEQFF. This chain connects TRBV5-1 to TRBJ2-1; D gene unclear. Germline CDR1 and CDR2: SGHRS and YFSETQ. Trimming shortened V by 2 bases and J by 2 bases, and 11 bases separated the two germline ends. This CDR3 has 15 amino acids.

This chain connects TRBV5-5 to TRBJ1-3; unclear D gene. The CDR3 loop spans 15 amino acids. CDR1 and CDR2 (germline): SGHKS, YYEKEE (reference sequence). The V end was cut by 0 bases, the J end by 1 base, with 8 bases between. The CDR3 spells CASSLDSVSGNTIYF. The CDR3 DNA reads TGTGCCAGCAGCTTGGATTCTGTTTCTGGAAACACCATATATTTT.

The chain uses TRBV4-3 and TRBJ2-7, with 8 bases lining up with TRBD1. This CDR3 is built from 15 residues. V lost 0 bases to trimming and J lost 6 bases; unmatched junction nucleotides: 7. Germline lookup yields CDR1 LGHNA and CDR2 YSLEER. The CDR3 bases are TGCGCCAGCAGCCAAGATGGACAGGGACGGGGCGAGCAGTACTTC. This codes for CASSQDGQGRGEQYF.

V gene TRBV19 combines with J gene TRBJ2-1; 7 bases agree with TRBD1. Losses at the gene ends were 7 bases for V and 4 bases for J; bases not matched to a gene: 10. The CDR3 covers 15 residues. The germline CDR1 and CDR2 sequences are LNHDA and SQIVND (reference sequence). CDR3 residues: CASTRQGWDYNEQFF. The CDR3 DNA sequence: TGTGCCAGTACCCGACAGGGTTGGGATTACAATGAGCAGTTCTTC.